These T cell receptor beta chains were read from a single sample in a study of response to subunit inactivated influenza vaccine. TCRdb reanalysed the RT-PCR reads using MiXCR and keeps one entry per CDR3 protein. The sample includes more than 450,000 distinct CDR3 sequences, about 11% of them seen just once. This same sample was also part of a study on T cells expressing NK-cell markers.

The sequencing used PBMCs from blood, collected on the day of vaccination. The receptors derive from a man aged 50-59 years who received an inactivated influenza vaccine. The CDR3 runs from the conserved cysteine through the conserved F or W. The D gene is left open where the match is weak. Rows give clone size only sometimes, using once, few, many, or a class for an expanded clone.

CDR3 length	V gene	clone size	D gene	J gene	CDR3 DNA	CDR3 protein
15	TRBV12-3/TRBV12-4	few	TRBD2	TRBJ2-1	TGTGCCAGCAGTTTGCTGTTTGCGGGGGGCAATGAGCAGTTCTTC	CASSLLFAGGNEQFF
13	TRBV20-1	many	NA	TRBJ2-5	TGCAGTGCTTCCGGACGGATCGAAGAGACCCAGTACTTC	CSASGRIEETQYF
12	TRBV6-2/TRBV6-3	many	NA	TRBJ2-7	TGTGCCAGCAGTGTGGGGTTCAACGAGCAGTACTTC	CASSVGFNEQYF
14	TRBV12-3/TRBV12-4	NA	NA	TRBJ2-2	TGTGCCAGCACCCAAGACGGGAACACCGGGGAGCTGTTTTTT	CASTQDGNTGELFF
15	TRBV6-5	few	TRBD2	TRBJ2-7	TGTGCCAGCAGTTACGGCGGGGGGCCCTCCTACGAGCAGTACTTC	CASSYGGGPSYEQYF
13	TRBV19	NA	NA	TRBJ1-1	TGTGCCAGTACCACGGGTTTGAACACTGAAGCTTTCTTT	CASTTGLNTEAFF
13	TRBV12-3/TRBV12-4	few	TRBD1	TRBJ1-1	TGTGCCAGCAGTTTGACAGGGGTGGTTGAAGCTTTCTTT	CASSLTGVVEAFF
15	TRBV20-1	NA	NA	TRBJ2-3	TGCAGTGCTAGAGAGGTCCAGGGTAGGTCAGATACGCAGTATTTT	CSAREVQGRSDTQYF
13	TRBV12-3/TRBV12-4	NA	NA	TRBJ2-7	TGTGCCAGCAGCCAAAACCAAGGCGGGGCGCAGTACTTC	CASSQNQGGAQYF
19	TRBV6-5	NA	TRBD2	TRBJ2-3	TGTGCCAGCAGTTACTCGAGGAAGCGGGGGGCTTCGAGTAGCGATACGCAGTATTTT	CASSYSRKRGASSSDTQYF
14	TRBV6-1	NA	NA	TRBJ2-6	TGTGCCAGCACGGGGCTCGCTGGGGCCAACGTCCTGACTTTC	CASTGLAGANVLTF
19	TRBV3-1	few	TRBD2	TRBJ2-3	TGTGCCAGCAGCCAAGATTACCCCTCCAGCGGGAGTGCCACAGATACGCAGTATTTT	CASSQDYPSSGSATDTQYF
16	TRBV15	few	NA	TRBJ2-3	TGTGCCACCAGCAGAGGTAACCCGATGGGCGCAGATACGCAGTATTTT	CATSRGNPMGADTQYF
15	TRBV30	NA	NA	TRBJ2-1	TGTGCCTGGAGTGTATCGGGGGCCTCCTACAATGAGCAGTTCTTC	CAWSVSGASYNEQFF
17	TRBV5-6	few	NA	TRBJ2-7	TGTGCCAGCAGCTTTTCGCCCCCCTCGGGGAGAACCTACGAGCAGTACTTC	CASSFSPPSGRTYEQYF
12	TRBV20-1	NA	NA	TRBJ2-5	TGCAGTGCTACCCAAAGACAAGAGACCCAGTACTTC	CSATQRQETQYF
15	TRBV28	NA	TRBD1	TRBJ2-7	TGTGCCAGCAGTTTTTGGACAGGTAACACCTACGAGCAGTACTTC	CASSFWTGNTYEQYF
11	TRBV3-1	NA	NA	TRBJ2-7	TGTGCCAGCAGCCAAGCACACGAGCAGTACTTC	CASSQAHEQYF
13	TRBV29-1	NA	NA	TRBJ1-3	TGCAGCGTTGGCGAATTCTCTGGAAACACCATATATTTT	CSVGEFSGNTIYF
17	TRBV7-2	many	TRBD2	TRBJ2-3	TGTGCCAGCAGCTTATCTTACCTCGGGCGGGAGGGAGATACGCAGTATTTT	CASSLSYLGREGDTQYF
15	TRBV12-3/TRBV12-4	few	TRBD2	TRBJ2-1	TGTGCCAGCAGTCATCGGGAGGTGTCCTACAATGAGCAGTTCTTC	CASSHREVSYNEQFF
15	TRBV9	few	NA	TRBJ2-7	TGTGCCAGCAGCGTAACGGGGGAGAGCTCCTACGAGCAGTACTTC	CASSVTGESSYEQYF
17	TRBV6-2/TRBV6-3	few	TRBD1	TRBJ2-1	TGTGCCAGCAGTTACCCCATCGGACAGGGGGCATTCAATGAGCAGTTCTTC	CASSYPIGQGAFNEQFF
14	TRBV20-1	NA	TRBD2	TRBJ2-3	TGCAGTGCTCTTTTGACTAGCAGCACAGATACGCAGTATTTT	CSALLTSSTDTQYF
12	TRBV29-1	many	NA	TRBJ2-3	TGCAGCGTTGTATCGAGCACAGATACGCAGTATTTT	CSVVSSTDTQYF
16	TRBV7-9	NA	TRBD2	TRBJ2-1	TGTGCCAGCAGCTCCGGGAGTGCGGGGGGATACAATGAGCAGTTCTTC	CASSSGSAGGYNEQFF
17	TRBV7-6	few	NA	TRBJ2-7	TGTGCCAGCAGCTCGAATAGGGGGACGGAGATTACGATAGAGCAGTACTTC	CASSSNRGTEITIEQYF
17	TRBV2	NA	NA	TRBJ1-4	TGTGCCAGCAGTGGAATCCGGGCCTTTGCAACTAATGAAAAACTGTTTTTT	CASSGIRAFATNEKLFF
16	TRBV9	many	NA	TRBJ2-2	TGTGCCAGCAGCGGACCAAGGGAAGAACACACCGGGGAGCTGTTTTTT	CASSGPREEHTGELFF
14	TRBV15	few	NA	TRBJ1-5	TGTGCCACCAGCAGAGTGCCAGGGTTTCAGCCCCAGCATTTT	CATSRVPGFQPQHF
15	TRBV4-1	few	TRBD2	TRBJ2-1	TGCGCCAGCAGGCCCGGACTAGCGGTCTACAATGAGCAGTTCTTC	CASRPGLAVYNEQFF
13	TRBV28	many	NA	TRBJ2-1	TGTGCCAGCAGTCGACCCCGAGGGTCTGAGCAGTTCTTC	CASSRPRGSEQFF
15	TRBV5-1	NA	TRBD1	TRBJ1-2	TGCGCCAGCAGCTTGATTCCAGGGGGCAGTCATGGCTACACCTTC	CASSLIPGGSHGYTF
16	TRBV5-5	once	TRBD1	TRBJ2-5	TGTGCCAGCAGCTTTGCCGGGACAGGGGGCTTGGAGACCCAGTACTTC	CASSFAGTGGLETQYF
14	TRBV7-6	NA	TRBD1	TRBJ1-2	TGTGCCAGCAGCTTAGGGACAGGAGAACATGGCTACACCTTC	CASSLGTGEHGYTF
14	TRBV5-1	NA	NA	TRBJ1-1	TGCGCCAGCAGCTTGGTATCCGGGTACACTGAAGCTTTCTTT	CASSLVSGYTEAFF
16	TRBV4-2	few	NA	TRBJ2-1	TGTGCCAGCAGCCAAGATAGTCAGAGCTCCTACAATGAGCAGTTCTTC	CASSQDSQSSYNEQFF
15	TRBV5-1	NA	NA	TRBJ2-5	TGCGCCAGCAGCTTGGTAGGTGCGGAACAAGAGACCCAGTACTTC	CASSLVGAEQETQYF
18	TRBV5-5	NA	TRBD2	TRBJ2-1	TGTGCCAGCAGCTCGGGGACTAGCGGGAGGGTGTTTTACAATGAGCAGTTCTTC	CASSSGTSGRVFYNEQFF